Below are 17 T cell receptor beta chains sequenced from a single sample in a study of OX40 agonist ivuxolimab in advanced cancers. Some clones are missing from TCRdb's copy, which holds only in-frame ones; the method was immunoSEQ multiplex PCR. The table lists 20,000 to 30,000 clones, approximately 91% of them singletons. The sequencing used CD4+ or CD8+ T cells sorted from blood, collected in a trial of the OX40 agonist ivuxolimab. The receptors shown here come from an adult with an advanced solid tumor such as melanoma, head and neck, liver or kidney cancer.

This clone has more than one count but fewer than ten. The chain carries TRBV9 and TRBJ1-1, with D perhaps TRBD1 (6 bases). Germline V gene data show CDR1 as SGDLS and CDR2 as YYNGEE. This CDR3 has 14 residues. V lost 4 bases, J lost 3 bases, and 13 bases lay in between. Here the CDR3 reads CASSRKSGDTEAFF. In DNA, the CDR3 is TGTGCCAGCAGCCGGAAATCAGGGGACACTGAAGCTTTCTTT.

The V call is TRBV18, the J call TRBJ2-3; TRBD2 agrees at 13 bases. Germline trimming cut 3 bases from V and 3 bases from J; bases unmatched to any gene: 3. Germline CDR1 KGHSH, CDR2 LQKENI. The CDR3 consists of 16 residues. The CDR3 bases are TGTGCCAGCTCACCGCCGGGACTAGCGGGGACAGATACGCAGTATTTT. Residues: CASSPPGLAGTDTQYF.

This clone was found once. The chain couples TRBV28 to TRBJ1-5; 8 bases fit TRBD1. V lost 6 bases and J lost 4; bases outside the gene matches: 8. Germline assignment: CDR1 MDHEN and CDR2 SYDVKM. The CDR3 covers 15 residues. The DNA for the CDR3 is TGTGCCAGCAGCTATGGGACAGGCCGGAATCAGCCCCAGCATTTT. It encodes CASSYGTGRNQPQHF. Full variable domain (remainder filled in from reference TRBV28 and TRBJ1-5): DVKVTQSSRYLVKRTGEKVFLECVQDMDHENMFWYRQDPGLGLRLIYFSYDVKMKEKGDIPEGYSVSREKKERFSLILESASTNQTSMYLCASSYGTGRNQPQHFGDGTRLSIL.

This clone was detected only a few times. In DNA form, the CDR3 reads TGCGCCAGCAGCCGCTTACCTAGCGCCCAAGAGACCCAGTACTTC. Protein: CASSRLPSAQETQYF. The chain has TRBV4-1 and TRBJ2-5; a possible D gene is TRBD2 (6 bases). Germline loops: CDR1 MGHRA, CDR2 YSYEKL. This CDR3 has 15 residues. V was trimmed by 4 bases and J by 1 base, leaving 13 bases between them.

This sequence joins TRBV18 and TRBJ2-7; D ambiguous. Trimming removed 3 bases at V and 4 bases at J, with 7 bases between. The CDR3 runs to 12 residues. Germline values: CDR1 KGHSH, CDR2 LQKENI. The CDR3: CASSPESYEQYF. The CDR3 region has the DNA TGTGCCAGCTCACCCGAATCGTACGAGCAGTACTTC.

CDR3 loop: CASSLMSGRDRGYQPQHF. The DNA of the CDR3 is TGTGCCAGCAGTTTAATGTCGGGCCGGGACAGGGGGTATCAGCCCCAGCATTTT. The chain couples TRBV28 to TRBJ1-5; 11 bases are shared with TRBD1. The J segment lost 5 bases and the V segment lost 2 bases, leaving 11 bases of the junction unmatched. This CDR3 region has 18 residues. The germline V gene has CDR1 MDHEN and CDR2 SYDVKM.

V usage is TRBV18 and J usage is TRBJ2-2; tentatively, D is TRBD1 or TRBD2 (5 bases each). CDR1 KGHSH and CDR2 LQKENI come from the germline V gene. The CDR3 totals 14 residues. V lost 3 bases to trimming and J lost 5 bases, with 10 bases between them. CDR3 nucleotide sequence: TGTGCCAGCTCACCTCTGGGACGAACCGGGGAGCTGTTTTTT. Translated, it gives CASSPLGRTGELFF.

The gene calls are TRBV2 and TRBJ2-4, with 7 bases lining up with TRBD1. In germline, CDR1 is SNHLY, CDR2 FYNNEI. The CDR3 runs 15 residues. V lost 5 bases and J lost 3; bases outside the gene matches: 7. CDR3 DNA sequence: TGTGCCAGCAGTTGGGACAGCTGGGGCAAAAACATTCAGTACTTC. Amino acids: CASSWDSWGKNIQYF.

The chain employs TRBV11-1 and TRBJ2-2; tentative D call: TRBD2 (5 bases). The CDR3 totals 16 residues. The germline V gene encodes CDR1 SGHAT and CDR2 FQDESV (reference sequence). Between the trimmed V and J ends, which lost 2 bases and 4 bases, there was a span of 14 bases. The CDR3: CASSLLGVLSTGELFF. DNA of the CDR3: TGTGCCAGCAGCTTACTCGGGGTTTTGAGCACCGGGGAGCTGTTTTTT.

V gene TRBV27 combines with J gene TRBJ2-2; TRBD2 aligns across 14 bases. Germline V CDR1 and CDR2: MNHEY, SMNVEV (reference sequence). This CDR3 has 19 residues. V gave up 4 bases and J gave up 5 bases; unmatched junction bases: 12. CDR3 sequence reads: CASSSRLGLAGAQTGELFF. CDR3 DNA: TGTGCCAGCAGTTCTAGACTGGGACTAGCGGGAGCGCAGACCGGGGAGCTGTTTTTT.

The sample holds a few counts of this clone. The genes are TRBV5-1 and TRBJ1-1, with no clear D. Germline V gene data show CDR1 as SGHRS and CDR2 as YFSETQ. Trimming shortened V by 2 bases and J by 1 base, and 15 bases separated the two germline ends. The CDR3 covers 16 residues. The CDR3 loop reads CASSLNSYEANTEAFF. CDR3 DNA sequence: TGCGCCAGCAGCTTAAATTCGTATGAAGCGAACACTGAAGCTTTCTTT.

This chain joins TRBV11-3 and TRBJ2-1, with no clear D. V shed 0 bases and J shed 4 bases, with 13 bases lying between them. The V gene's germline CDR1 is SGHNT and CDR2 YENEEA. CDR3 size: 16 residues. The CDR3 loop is CASSLDGVSQYNEQFF. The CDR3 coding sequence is TGTGCCAGCAGCTTAGATGGGGTGAGCCAATACAATGAGCAGTTCTTC.

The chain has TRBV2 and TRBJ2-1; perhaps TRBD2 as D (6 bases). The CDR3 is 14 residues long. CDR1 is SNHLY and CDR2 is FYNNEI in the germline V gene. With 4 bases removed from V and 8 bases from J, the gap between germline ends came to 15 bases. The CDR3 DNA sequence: TGTGCCAGCAGTGTCTTAGGAGGGCCGGATGAGCAGTTCTTC. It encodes CASSVLGGPDEQFF.

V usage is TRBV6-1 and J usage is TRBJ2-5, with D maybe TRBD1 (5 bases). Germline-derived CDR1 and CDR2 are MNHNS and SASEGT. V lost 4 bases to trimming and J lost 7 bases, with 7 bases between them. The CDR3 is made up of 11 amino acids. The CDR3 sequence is CASSVGATQYF. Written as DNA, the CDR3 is TGTGCCAGCAGTGTAGGGGCGACCCAGTACTTC.

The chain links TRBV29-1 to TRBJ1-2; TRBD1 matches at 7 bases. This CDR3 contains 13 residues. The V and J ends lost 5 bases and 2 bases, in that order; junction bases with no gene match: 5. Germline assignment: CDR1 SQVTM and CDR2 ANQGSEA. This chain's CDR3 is CSVFDRANYGYTF. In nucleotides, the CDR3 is TGCAGCGTTTTCGACAGGGCCAACTATGGCTACACCTTC.

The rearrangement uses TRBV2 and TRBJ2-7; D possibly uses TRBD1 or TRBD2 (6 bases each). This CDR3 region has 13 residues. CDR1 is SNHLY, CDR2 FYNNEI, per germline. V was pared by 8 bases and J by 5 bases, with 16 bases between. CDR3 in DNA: TGTGCCAGCGGCGGAGGGGGAGGCGACGAGCAGTACTTC. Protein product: CASGGGGGDEQYF.

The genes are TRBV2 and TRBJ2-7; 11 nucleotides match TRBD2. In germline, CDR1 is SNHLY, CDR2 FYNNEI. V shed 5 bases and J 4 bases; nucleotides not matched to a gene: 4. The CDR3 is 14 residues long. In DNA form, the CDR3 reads TGTGCCAGCAGTCCGACTAGCGGGGTATACGAGCAGTACTTC. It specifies CASSPTSGVYEQYF.